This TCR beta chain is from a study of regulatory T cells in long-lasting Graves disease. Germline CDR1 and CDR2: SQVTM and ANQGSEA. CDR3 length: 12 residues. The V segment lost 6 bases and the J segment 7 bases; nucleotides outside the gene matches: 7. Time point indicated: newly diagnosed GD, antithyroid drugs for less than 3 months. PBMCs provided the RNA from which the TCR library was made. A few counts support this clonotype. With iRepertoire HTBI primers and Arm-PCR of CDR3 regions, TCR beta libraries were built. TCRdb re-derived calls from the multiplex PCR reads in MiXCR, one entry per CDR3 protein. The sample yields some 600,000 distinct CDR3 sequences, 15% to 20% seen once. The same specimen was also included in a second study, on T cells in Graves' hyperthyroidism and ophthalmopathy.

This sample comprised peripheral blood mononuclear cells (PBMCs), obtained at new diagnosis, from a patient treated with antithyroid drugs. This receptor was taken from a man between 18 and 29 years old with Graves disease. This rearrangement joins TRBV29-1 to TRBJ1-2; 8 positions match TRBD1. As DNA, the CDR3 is TGCAGCGTCCAGACAGGGGAGCTTGGCTACACCTTC. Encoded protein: CSVQTGELGYTF. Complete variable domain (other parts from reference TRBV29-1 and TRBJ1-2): SAVISQKPSRDICQRGTSLTIQCQVDSQVTMMFWYRQQPGQSLTLIATANQGSEATYESGFVIDKFPISRPNLTFSTLTVSNMSPEDSSIYLCSVQTGELGYTFGSGTRLTVV.